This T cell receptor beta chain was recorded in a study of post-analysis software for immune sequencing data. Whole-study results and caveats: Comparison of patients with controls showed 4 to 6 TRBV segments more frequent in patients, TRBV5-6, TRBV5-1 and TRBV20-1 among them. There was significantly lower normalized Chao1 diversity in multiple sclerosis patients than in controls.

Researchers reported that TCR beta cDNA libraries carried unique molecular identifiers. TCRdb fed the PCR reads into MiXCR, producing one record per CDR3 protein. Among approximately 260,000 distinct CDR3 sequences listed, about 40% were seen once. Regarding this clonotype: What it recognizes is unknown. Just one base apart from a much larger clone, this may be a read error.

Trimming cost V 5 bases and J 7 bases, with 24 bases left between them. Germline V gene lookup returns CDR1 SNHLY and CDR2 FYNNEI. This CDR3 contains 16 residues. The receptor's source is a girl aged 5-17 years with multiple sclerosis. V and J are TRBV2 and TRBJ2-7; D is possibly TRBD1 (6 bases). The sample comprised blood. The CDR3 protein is CASSQEQGLSGEEQYF. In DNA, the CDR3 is TGTGCCAGCAGTCAAGAACAGGGTTTGTCCGGGGAGGAGCAGTACTTC. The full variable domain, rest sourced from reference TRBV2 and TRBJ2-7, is EPEVTQTPSHQVTQMGQEVILRCVPISNHLYFYWYRQILGQKVEFLVSFYNNEISEKSEIFDDQFSVERPDGSNFTLKIRSTKLEDSAMYFCASSQEQGLSGEEQYFGPGTRLTVT.